One sample yielded the 26 T cell receptor beta chains listed below, sequenced in a study of blood T cell repertoires in COVID-19. Profiled with immunoSEQ multiplex PCR; TCRdb holds only in-frame clones, not every one. The sample yields about 170,000 clones, approximately 87% seen once. Material for sequencing was peripheral blood. These receptors came from a man in his late teens or twenties with active or convalescent COVID-19.

The genes are TRBV3-1 (or the pseudogene TRBV3-2) and TRBJ2-5, with TRBD2 as a possible D gene (6 bases). CDR3 size: 11 residues. V was pared by 5 bases and J by 5 bases, with 6 bases between. Germline assignment: CDR1 LGHDT and CDR2 YNNKEL (reference sequence). Here the CDR3 DNA reads TGTGCCAGCAGCGGAGGGGAGACCCAGTACTTC. Protein product: CASSGGETQYF.

The rearrangement uses TRBV28 and TRBJ1-1, with TRBD1 matching over 8 bases. The CDR3 consists of 14 residues. V lost 6 bases, J lost 6 bases, and 9 bases stayed unmatched. CDR1 and CDR2 (germline): MDHEN, SYDVKM. The chain's CDR3 is CASRDPGGGAEAFF. As DNA, the CDR3 is TGTGCCAGCAGGGACCCAGGGGGCGGGGCTGAAGCTTTCTTT.

Here the CDR3 reads CSASTASGGAGTDTQYF. In DNA form, the CDR3 reads TGCAGTGCTAGTACGGCTAGCGGGGGGGCTGGCACAGATACGCAGTATTTT. J is TRBJ2-3 and V is TRBV20-1; 12 nucleotides match TRBD2. The V and J ends lost 3 bases and 1 base, in that order; junction bases with no gene match: 8. From germline, CDR1 is DFQATT and CDR2 SNEGSKA (reference sequence). The CDR3 loop spans 17 amino acids.

The chain carries TRBV30 and TRBJ1-1; a weak D match, TRBD1 (6 bases). The germline V gene encodes CDR1 GTSNPN and CDR2 SVGIG (reference sequence). The CDR3 totals 13 residues. V lost 4 bases to trimming and J lost 6 bases, with 15 bases between them. The CDR3 loop is CAWKTQGLSEAFF. CDR3 bases: TGTGCCTGGAAGACACAGGGATTATCTGAAGCTTTCTTT.

The chain has TRBV5-6 and TRBJ1-6; 10 bases line up with TRBD1. The germline gives CDR1 SGHDT, CDR2 YYEEEE. Trimming removed 2 bases from V and 8 bases from J; junction bases left unmatched: 4. The CDR3 is made up of 15 amino acids. CDR3 sequence reads: CASSFPGTGDSPLHF. CDR3 DNA: TGTGCCAGCAGCTTCCCCGGGACAGGGGATTCACCCCTCCACTTT.

This chain links TRBV19 with TRBJ1-2; D might be TRBD1 (5 bases). The length of the CDR3 is 14 residues. Trimming took 1 base from V and 4 from J, leaving 10 bases between them. The germline CDR1 and CDR2 sequences are LNHDA and SQIVND (reference sequence). CDR3 nucleotides: TGTGCCAGTAGTATAGGACAGTCTTCCTATGGCTACACCTTC. It is translated as CASSIGQSSYGYTF.

The chain recombines TRBV2 with TRBJ2-1; 7 nucleotides agree with TRBD2. V trimming: 11 bases; J trimming: 3 bases; junction bases outside the gene matches: 4. This CDR3 is 12 amino acids long. Germline loops: CDR1 SNHLY, CDR2 FYNNEI. The CDR3 reads CAGGLGYNEQFF. The CDR3 coding sequence is TGTGCCGGAGGACTAGGCTACAATGAGCAGTTCTTC.

The CDR3 sequence: CASSLWGRAKQPQHF. The CDR3, as DNA: TGTGCCAGCAGTTTATGGGGCAGGGCGAAACAGCCCCAGCATTTT. The V and J genes are TRBV27 and TRBJ1-5, with D possibly matching TRBD1 (5 bases). CDR3 size: 15 residues. Trimming took off 1 base at V and 7 bases at J, with 14 bases between the two ends. The V gene's germline CDR1 is MNHEY and CDR2 SMNVEV (reference sequence).

This clone came up once. The chain carries TRBV6-5 and TRBJ2-7, with a weak D call TRBD1 (5 bases). The CDR3 covers 14 residues. Trimming cost V 2 bases and J 2 bases, with 10 bases left between them. The germline V gene has CDR1 MNHEY and CDR2 SVGAGI. The CDR3 here is CASSYDSITYEQYF. The CDR3 DNA is TGTGCCAGCAGTTACGACAGTATAACCTACGAGCAGTACTTC.

CDR3 sequence reads: CASSPGGSDTEAFF. CDR3 nucleotide sequence: TGTGCCAGCAGCCCAGGGGGCTCGGACACTGAAGCTTTCTTT. The chain has TRBV3-1 (or the pseudogene TRBV3-2) and TRBJ1-1; 8 positions agree with TRBD1. This CDR3 region has 14 residues. Germline V gene lookup returns CDR1 LGHDT and CDR2 YNNKEL (reference sequence). Trimming took 4 bases from V and 3 from J; bases not matched to a gene: 4.

V usage is TRBV5-1 and J usage is TRBJ1-1; D unresolved. Trimming pared 0 bases from V and 10 bases from J, leaving 16 bases between. Germline V gene sequence: CDR1 SGHRS, CDR2 YFSETQ. The CDR3 extends over 14 amino acids. The CDR3 sequence: CASSLGATVERAFF. In nucleotides, the CDR3 is TGCGCCAGCAGCTTGGGGGCGACGGTTGAGAGAGCTTTCTTT.

This clone appeared once. This rearrangement joins TRBV3-1 (or the pseudogene TRBV3-2) to TRBJ2-3; 9 nucleotides match TRBD1. The junction had 5 bases not matched to a gene; V was cut back by 5 bases and J by 2 bases. The CDR3 loop spans 15 amino acids. CDR1 and CDR2 from the germline V gene are LGHDT and YNNKEL (reference sequence). The CDR3 DNA follows: TGTGCCAGCAGCTACGGACAGGGGCCCACAGATACGCAGTATTTT. Translation: CASSYGQGPTDTQYF.

This rearrangement joins TRBV25-1 to TRBJ2-5; TRBD1 is a possible D gene (5 bases). Trimming removed 4 bases at V and 3 bases at J, with 12 bases between. The CDR3 runs to 14 residues. Germline loops: CDR1 MGHDK, CDR2 SYGVNS. This CDR3 is CASSGRGSKETQYF. The CDR3 nucleotides read TGTGCCAGCAGTGGAAGGGGATCCAAAGAGACCCAGTACTTC.

The chain combines TRBV18 with TRBJ1-4; D uncertain. The germline gives CDR1 KGHSH, CDR2 LQKENI. The CDR3 contains 14 residues. V was pared by 8 bases and J by 4 bases, with 14 bases between. CDR3 DNA: TGTGCCAGCACCCGGGTTCCCGGTAATGAAAAACTGTTTTTT. It translates to CASTRVPGNEKLFF.

There are a few counts of this clone. CDR3: CAISRLESYNEQFF. The CDR3 DNA reads as TGTGCCATCAGCAGACTAGAGTCCTACAATGAGCAGTTCTTC. This chain joins TRBV10-3 and TRBJ2-1; D is possibly TRBD2 (6 bases). Trimming removed 6 bases at V and 1 base at J, with 10 bases between. The germline gives CDR1 ENHRY, CDR2 SYGVKD. The CDR3 contains 14 residues.

The rearrangement links TRBV5-5 to TRBJ1-5; the match to TRBD1 covers 7 bases. The CDR3 spans 13 residues. CDR1 and CDR2 (germline): SGHKS, YYEKEE (reference sequence). V dropped 3 bases and J dropped 5; count of bases not matched to a gene: 2. The CDR3 nucleotides read TGTGCCAGCAGCTGGACAGGTCATCAGCCCCAGCATTTT. Protein product: CASSWTGHQPQHF.

This clone is a singleton in its sample. The chain links TRBV19 to TRBJ1-5; 8 bases agree with TRBD1. The CDR3 runs 17 residues. Germline V gives CDR1 LNHDA, CDR2 SQIVND (reference sequence). The junction had 14 bases not matched to a gene; V was cut back by 6 bases and J by 4 bases. CDR3 in DNA: TGTGCCAGTAGCGCAGGTAGGGGGACAGGCGGGAATCAGCCCCAGCATTTT. Amino acids: CASSAGRGTGGNQPQHF.

This sequence joins TRBV29-1 and TRBJ2-2; D might be TRBD2 (5 bases). With 6 bases removed from V and 7 bases from J, the gap between germline ends came to 12 bases. CDR1 and CDR2 from the germline V gene are SQVTM and ANQGSEA. The CDR3 has 12 residues. This CDR3 reads CSVAAIGGELFF. CDR3 nucleotides: TGCAGCGTAGCGGCAATCGGCGGGGAGCTGTTTTTT.

The chain is built from TRBV12-3 or TRBV12-4 and TRBJ1-1, with D tentatively TRBD1 (6 bases). The length of the CDR3 is 13 residues. V dropped 7 bases and J dropped 6 bases, with 15 bases sitting between them. The CDR3 DNA is TGTGCCAGCACTGCACAGGGTGACGCTGAAGCTTTCTTT. Its protein product is CASTAQGDAEAFF.

This clone was seen just once. This sequence joins TRBV20-1 and TRBJ1-2; D is possibly TRBD1 (6 bases). The CDR3 is 11 amino acids. The germline CDR1 and CDR2 sequences are DFQATT and SNEGSKA (reference sequence). The germline V and J ends were trimmed by 4 bases and 6 bases, with 9 bases remaining between them. DNA of the CDR3: TGCAGTGCTATGGCAGGGGATGGCTACACCTTC. This encodes CSAMAGDGYTF.

This chain uses TRBV10-3 with TRBJ2-5; 11 nucleotides agree with TRBD2. The germline V gene has CDR1 ENHRY and CDR2 SYGVKD. The CDR3 consists of 16 residues. The trim removed 4 bases at V and 4 bases at J, leaving 8 bases unmatched. CDR3 DNA sequence: TGTGCCATCAGTGGACTTAGCGGGGGGGTGGCAGAGACCCAGTACTTC. It codes for CAISGLSGGVAETQYF.

The V gene is TRBV9, the J gene TRBJ2-3; D is possibly TRBD2 (6 bases). Germline loops: CDR1 SGDLS, CDR2 YYNGEE. The CDR3 is 16 amino acids. The V end lost 0 bases, the J end lost 4 bases, and 15 bases lay between the germline ends. Here the CDR3 reads CASSVDGGTPADTQYF. CDR3 sequence (DNA): TGTGCCAGCAGCGTAGACGGGGGAACTCCCGCAGATACGCAGTATTTT.

This chain connects TRBV5-1 to TRBJ1-4, with a tentative D call TRBD1 (5 bases). The germline V gene encodes CDR1 SGHRS and CDR2 YFSETQ. CDR3 length: 15 residues. Trimming shortened V by 2 bases and J by 6 bases, and 14 bases separated the two germline ends. The CDR3 here is CASSFQGSWDEKLFF. The CDR3 coding sequence is TGCGCCAGCAGCTTCCAGGGTTCCTGGGATGAAAAACTGTTTTTT.

The chain joins TRBV29-1 to TRBJ1-1, with 8 bases matching TRBD1. The CDR3 spans 17 residues. The ends lost 4 bases at V and 0 bases at J; junction bases unmatched: 13. Per germline, CDR1 SQVTM and CDR2 ANQGSEA. DNA of the CDR3: TGCAGCGTTGTAGGTTCGTGGACAGGGCGCATGAACACTGAAGCTTTCTTT. Translated, it gives CSVVGSWTGRMNTEAFF.

As concerns this clone: A junction end diverges from the germline sequence, so it may reflect a read error. The J gene is TRBJ2-3, the V gene TRBV7-7, with 12 bases matching TRBD2. Germline V gene lookup returns CDR1 SSHAT and CDR2 FNYEAQ (reference sequence). CDR3 length: 15 residues. CDR3 region: CASSPTSGSKDTQYF. The CDR3 DNA follows: TGTGCCAGCAGCCCGACTAGCGGGAGCAAAGATACGCAGTATTTT.

J is TRBJ2-3 and V is TRBV28, with 7 bases identical to TRBD1. CDR1 is MDHEN, CDR2 SYDVKM, per germline. The length of the CDR3 is 17 residues. Trimming cost V 6 bases and J 0 bases; bases outside gene matches: 12. The CDR3 DNA follows: TGTGCCAGCAGCCCGACAGGGAGCCTCGGAAGCACAGATACGCAGTATTTT. This gives the protein CASSPTGSLGSTDTQYF.